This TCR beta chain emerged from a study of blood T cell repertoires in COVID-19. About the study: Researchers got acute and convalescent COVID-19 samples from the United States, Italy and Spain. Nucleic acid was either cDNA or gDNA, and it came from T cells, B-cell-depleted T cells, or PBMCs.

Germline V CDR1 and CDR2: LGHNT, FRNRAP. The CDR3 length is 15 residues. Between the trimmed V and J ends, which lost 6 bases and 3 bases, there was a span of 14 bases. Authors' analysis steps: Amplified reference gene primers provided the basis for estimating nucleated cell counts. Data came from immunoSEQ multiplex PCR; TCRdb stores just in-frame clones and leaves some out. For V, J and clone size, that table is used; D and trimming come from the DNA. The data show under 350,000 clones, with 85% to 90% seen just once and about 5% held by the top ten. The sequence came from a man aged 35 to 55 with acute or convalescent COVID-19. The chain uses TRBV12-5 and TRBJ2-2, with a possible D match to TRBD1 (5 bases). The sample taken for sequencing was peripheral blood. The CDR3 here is CASGSGATDTGELFF. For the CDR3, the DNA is TGTGCTAGTGGCTCTGGGGCCACGGACACCGGGGAGCTGTTTTTT.